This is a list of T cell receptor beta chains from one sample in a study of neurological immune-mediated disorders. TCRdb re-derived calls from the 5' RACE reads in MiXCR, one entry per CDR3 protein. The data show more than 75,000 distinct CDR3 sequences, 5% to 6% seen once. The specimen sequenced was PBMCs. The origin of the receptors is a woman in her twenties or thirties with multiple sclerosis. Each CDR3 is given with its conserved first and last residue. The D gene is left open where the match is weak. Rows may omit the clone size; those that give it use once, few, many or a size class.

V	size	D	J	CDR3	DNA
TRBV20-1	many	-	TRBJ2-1	CSASRGTGSSYNEQFF	TGCAGTGCTAGCCGGGGGACGGGGAGCTCCTACAATGAGCAGTTCTTC
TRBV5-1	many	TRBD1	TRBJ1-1	CASRDGGQMNTEAFF	TGCGCCAGCCGCGATGGGGGACAGATGAACACTGAAGCTTTCTTT
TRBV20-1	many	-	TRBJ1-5	CSARDDRYSNQPQHF	TGCAGTGCTAGAGATGACAGATATAGCAATCAGCCCCAGCATTTT
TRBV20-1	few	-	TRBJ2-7	CSAHARKGSYEQYF	TGCAGTGCTCACGCCCGAAAGGGGAGCTACGAGCAGTACTTC
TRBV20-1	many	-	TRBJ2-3	CSARRGPSTDTQYF	TGCAGTGCTAGAAGGGGACCTAGCACAGATACGCAGTATTTT
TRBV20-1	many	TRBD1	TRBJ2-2	CSARDRRGWTGELFF	TGCAGTGCTAGAGATCGCAGGGGGTGGACCGGGGAGCTGTTTTTT
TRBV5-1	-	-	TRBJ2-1	CASSFGAGSEFF	-
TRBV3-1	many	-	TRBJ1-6	CASSRSGPQSPLHF	TGTGCCAGCAGCCGTTCCGGGCCACAATCACCCCTCCACTTT
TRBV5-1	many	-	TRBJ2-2	CASSLGDTGELFF	TGCGCCAGCAGCTTGGGGGACACCGGGGAGCTGTTTTTT
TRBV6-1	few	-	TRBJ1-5	CASLGQTSQPQHF	TGTGCCAGCCTTGGACAGACGAGTCAGCCCCAGCATTTT
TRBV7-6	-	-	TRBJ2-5	CASSPPERTQYF	TGTGCCAGCAGCCCCCCCGAAAGGACCCAGTACTTC
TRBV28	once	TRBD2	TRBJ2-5	CASSPTPGLAGQETQYF	TGTGCCAGCAGTCCGACCCCCGGACTAGCGGGCCAAGAGACACAGTACTTC
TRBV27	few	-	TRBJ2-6	CASSLSRGIVSGANVLTF	TGTGCCAGCAGTTTATCCAGGGGCATAGTGTCTGGGGCCAACGTCCTGACTTTC
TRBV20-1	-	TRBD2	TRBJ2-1	CSASLPLGGGNEQFF	TGCAGTGCTAGCCTCCCCCTCGGGGGGGGGAATGAGCAGTTCTTC
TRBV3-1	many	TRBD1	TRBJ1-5	CASSQGTGVSNQPQHF	TGTGCCAGCAGCCAAGGAACAGGGGTTTCCAATCAGCCCCAGCATTTT
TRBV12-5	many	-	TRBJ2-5	CASGPAGETQYF	TGTGCTAGTGGCCCGGCTGGGGAGACCCAGTACTTC
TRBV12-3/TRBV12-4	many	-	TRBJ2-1	CASSLLANEQFF	TGTGCCAGCAGTTTACTGGCCAATGAGCAGTTCTTC
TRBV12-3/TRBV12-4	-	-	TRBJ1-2	CASNPGEGYGYTF	TGTGCCAGCAACCCAGGGGAAGGGTATGGCTACACCTTC
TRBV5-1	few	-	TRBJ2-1	CASSLSGGFNEQFF	TGCGCCAGCAGCTTATCGGGGGGCTTCAATGAGCAGTTCTTC
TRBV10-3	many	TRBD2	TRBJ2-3	CAIILAGADTQYF	TGTGCCATCATCCTAGCGGGGGCAGATACGCAGTATTTT
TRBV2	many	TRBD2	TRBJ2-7	CASTASTGTSGSRGVYEQYF	TGTGCCAGCACGGCTAGCACCGGGACTAGCGGGAGTAGGGGAGTTTACGAGCAGTACTTC
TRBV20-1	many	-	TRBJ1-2	CSARDRSYGYTF	TGCAGTGCTAGAGATCGTTCCTATGGCTACACCTTC
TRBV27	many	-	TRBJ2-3	CASSLYGSSADTQYF	TGTGCCAGCAGTTTATACGGAAGCTCCGCAGATACGCAGTATTTT
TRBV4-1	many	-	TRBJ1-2	CASSQLPGGNRDGYTF	TGCGCCAGCAGCCAACTCCCGGGCGGGAACAGGGATGGCTACACCTTC
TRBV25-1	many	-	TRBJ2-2	CASRDRPTGELFF	TGTGCCAGCAGGGACAGACCTACCGGGGAGCTGTTTTTT
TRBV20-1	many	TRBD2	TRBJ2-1	CSAPNGVAGASEQFF	TGCAGTGCTCCTAACGGGGTAGCGGGAGCTAGTGAGCAGTTCTTC
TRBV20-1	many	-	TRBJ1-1	CSARDRDGEAFF	TGCAGTGCTAGAGATCGCGACGGTGAAGCTTTCTTT
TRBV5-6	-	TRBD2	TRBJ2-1	CASSPGGAYNEQFF	TGTGCCAGCAGCCCCGGGGGGGCCTACAATGAGCAGTTCTTC
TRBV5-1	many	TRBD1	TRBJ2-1	CASSLGTGRHNEQFF	TGCGCCAGCAGCCTCGGGACAGGGAGGCACAATGAGCAGTTCTTC
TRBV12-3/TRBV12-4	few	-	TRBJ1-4	CASSLALSGKEKLFF	TGTGCCAGCAGTTTAGCGCTTAGTGGGAAAGAAAAACTGTTTTTT
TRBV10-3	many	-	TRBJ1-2	CAISAKVDPTVGGYTF	TGTGCCATCAGTGCCAAAGTGGATCCCACAGTAGGAGGCTACACCTTC
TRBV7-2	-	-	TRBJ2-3	CASTIGGAADTQYF	TGTGCCAGCACCATAGGGGGGGCTGCAGATACGCAGTATTTT
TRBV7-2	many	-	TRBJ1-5	CASSFRGGGTGQPQHF	TGTGCCAGCAGCTTTCGAGGAGGGGGTACGGGTCAGCCCCAGCATTTT
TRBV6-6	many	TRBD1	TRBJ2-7	CASSFGTGVEQYF	TGTGCCAGCAGTTTTGGGACAGGGGTCGAGCAGTACTTC
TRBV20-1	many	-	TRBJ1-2	CSASMGGGIRGYTF	TGCAGTGCTAGCATGGGCGGGGGGATTCGTGGCTACACCTTC
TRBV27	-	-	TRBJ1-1	CASSLIRDYPRGTEAFF	TGTGCCAGCAGTTTAATCCGCGACTACCCAAGGGGAACTGAAGCTTTCTTT
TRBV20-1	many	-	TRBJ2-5	CSARDVGGSQTQYF	TGCAGTGCTAGAGATGTGGGTGGGAGTCAGACCCAGTACTTC
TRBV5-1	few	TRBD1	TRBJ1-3	CASSLHTGTGAGNTIYF	TGCGCCAGCAGCCTCCATACCGGGACAGGGGCTGGAAACACCATATATTTT
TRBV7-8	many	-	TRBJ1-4	CASSPAPRSTNEKLFF	TGTGCCAGCAGCCCCGCCCCCCGGTCGACTAATGAAAAACTGTTTTTT
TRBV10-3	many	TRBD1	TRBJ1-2	CAISDRDRGATNYGYTF	TGTGCCATCAGTGATCGGGACAGGGGGGCAACTAACTATGGCTACACCTTC
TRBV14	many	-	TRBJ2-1	CASSQVAGRQFF	TGTGCCAGCAGCCAAGTTGCAGGCAGGCAGTTCTTC
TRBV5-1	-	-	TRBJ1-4	CASSFNRGEKLFF	TGCGCCAGCAGCTTTAACCGGGGTGAAAAACTGTTTTTT
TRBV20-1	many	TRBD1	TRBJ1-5	CSAAPTGAQPQHF	TGCAGTGCTGCCCCGACAGGGGCTCAGCCCCAGCATTTT
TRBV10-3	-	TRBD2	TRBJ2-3	CAISEPGLGPVTDTQYF	TGTGCCATCAGTGAGCCTGGACTAGGCCCTGTTACAGATACGCAGTATTTT
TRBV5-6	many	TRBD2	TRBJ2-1	CASSLGAAGVPYNEQFF	TGTGCCAGCAGCTTGGGAGCAGCGGGGGTTCCCTACAATGAGCAGTTCTTC
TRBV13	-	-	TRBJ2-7	CASSLGNGYEQYF	TGTGCCAGCAGCTTAGGTAACGGCTACGAGCAGTACTTC
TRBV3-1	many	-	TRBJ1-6	CASSQSGDENSPLHF	TGTGCCAGCAGCCAATCTGGGGATGAGAATTCACCCCTCCACTTT
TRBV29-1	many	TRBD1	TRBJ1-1	CSARQGGGTEAFF	TGCAGCGCGCGACAGGGGGGGGGAACTGAAGCTTTCTTT
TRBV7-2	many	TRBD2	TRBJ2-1	CASSRRGTRVYEQFF	TGTGCCAGCAGCCGCCGGGGGACTAGAGTATATGAGCAGTTCTTC
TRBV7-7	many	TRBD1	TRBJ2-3	CASNGTGVRSDTQYF	TGTGCCAGCAACGGGACAGGCGTTCGATCAGATACGCAGTATTTT
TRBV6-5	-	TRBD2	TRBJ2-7	CASSPAVSGGTYEQYF	TGTGCCAGCAGCCCCGCGGTTAGCGGGGGCACCTACGAGCAGTACTTC
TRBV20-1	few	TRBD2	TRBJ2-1	CSASRLAGDFEQFF	TGCAGTGCTAGCCGACTAGCGGGAGATTTTGAGCAGTTCTTC